This T cell receptor (beta chain) was identified in a study of identical twins. TCRdb fed the 5' RACE reads into MiXCR, producing one record per CDR3 protein. The sample lists 280,000 or so distinct CDR3 sequences, around 8.8% occurring once. V shed 6 bases and J 8 bases; nucleotides not matched to a gene: 10. The CDR3 extends over 15 amino acids. CDR1 is MRHNA, CDR2 SNTAGT, per germline. By share of the sample, this clonotype is medium-sized (0.01 to 0.1%). The data also belong to a second study, concerning yellow fever vaccine responses in identical twins.

Sequenced: memory (CD45RO+) T cells sorted from blood. The source of this sequence is a woman younger than 35 in good health. The chain has TRBV6-4 and TRBJ2-1; 10 bases align to TRBD2. CDR3 amino acids: CASSDRSGGADEQFF. The CDR3 region has the DNA TGTGCCAGCAGCGATAGGAGCGGGGGGGCCGATGAGCAGTTCTTC.